This TCR beta chain stems from a study of CD8 T cells in ankylosing spondylitis. General study results and limits: There was a TCR beta motif, made of 7 to 9 highly homologous variants, that appeared characteristic of ankylosing spondylitis blood. Disease-associated clones were reportedly significantly overrepresented in matched ankylosing spondylitis synovial fluid. Existing reports had already noted some motif variants in reactive arthritis synovial fluid and blood.

The authors made TCR beta libraries by quantitative 5'-RACE with molecular barcodes. TCRdb fed the 5' RACE reads into MiXCR, producing one record per CDR3 protein. The sample records fewer than 400,000 distinct CDR3 sequences, 6.5% to 10% being singletons. The sample holds a few counts of this clonotype. Its specificity is not known. The CDR3 runs 19 residues. Trimming cost V 0 bases and J 3 bases; bases outside gene matches: 15. Germline CDR1 and CDR2: LGHDT and YNNKEL (reference sequence). This clonotype was sampled from a male donor with ankylosing spondylitis. What was sequenced was blood, either unsorted or a sorted T cell fraction (not recorded which). The V gene is TRBV3-1, the J gene TRBJ2-3; 7 positions match TRBD2. DNA of the CDR3: TGTGCCAGCAGCCAAGAAGGGAGTTATCCTAGCGGTAAAACAGATACGCAGTATTTT. Translated, it gives CASSQEGSYPSGKTDTQYF.